The rows below give T cell receptor beta chains drawn from one sample of a study of blood T cell repertoires in COVID-19. Clones were read by immunoSEQ multiplex PCR, and TCRdb kept only the in-frame ones, dropping some. The sample yields around 200,000 clones, approximately 80% seen once. The sample comprised peripheral blood. Receptor source: a woman older than 75 with acute or convalescent COVID-19. The CDR3 runs from the conserved cysteine through the conserved F or W. The D gene is left open where the match is weak. A row's size may be missing; if present it is once, few, many or a size class.

d_call,j_call,clone_size,v_call,cdr3_nt,cdr3_aa
TRBD1,TRBJ1-4,once,TRBV20-1,TGCAGTGCTAGTCCGGGACAGTTTAATGAAAAACTGTTTTTT,CSASPGQFNEKLFF
TRBD2,TRBJ2-5,NA,TRBV7-3,TGTGCCAGCAGCTCGGGACTAGCGGGAGGATACGAGACCCAGTACTTC,CASSSGLAGGYETQYF
TRBD2,TRBJ2-1,NA,TRBV30,TGTGCCTGGACCGAATTTGGACTAGCGGGGGGGAGGGTTGAGCAGTTCTTC,CAWTEFGLAGGRVEQFF
TRBD1,TRBJ1-2,NA,TRBV29-1,TGCAGCGTTGAAGATCAAGCAGGGGGCAATGGCTACACCTTC,CSVEDQAGGNGYTF
NA,TRBJ1-6,NA,TRBV4-2,TGTGCCAGCAGCCAAGACAGGGGCCAGGTTAATTCACCCCTCCACTTT,CASSQDRGQVNSPLHF
NA,TRBJ2-2,NA,TRBV18,TGTGCCAGCTCACCTCCAGGGGCTAACACCGGGGAGCTGTTTTTT,CASSPPGANTGELFF
NA,TRBJ1-2,NA,TRBV7-2,TGTGCCAGCAGCCCCCTTCAGGGTGGCTACACCTTC,CASSPLQGGYTF
NA,TRBJ1-6,NA,TRBV6-2/TRBV6-3,TGTGCCAGCAGTTACGTCGGAGTTCGGTCTTCACCCCTCCACTTT,CASSYVGVRSSPLHF
TRBD1,TRBJ2-1,NA,TRBV2,TGTGCCAGCAGTGGGGGACAGGGAGCTATGAATGAGCAGTTCTTC,CASSGGQGAMNEQFF
NA,TRBJ2-7,NA,TRBV5-1,TGCGCCAGCAGCCCCTTAGCGGATCCGTCTATCTACGAGCAGTACTTC,CASSPLADPSIYEQYF
TRBD1,TRBJ1-2,NA,TRBV28,TGTGCCAGCAATGCTCCGGGACAGGTGTATGGCTACACCTTC,CASNAPGQVYGYTF
NA,TRBJ2-2,NA,TRBV27,TGTGCCAGCAGTTTAGCGGGCGCGAACACCGGGGAGCTGTTTTTT,CASSLAGANTGELFF
NA,TRBJ1-1,NA,TRBV21-1,TGTGCCAGCAGCAAAGGACAGGGCCTGAACACTGAAGCTTTCTTT,CASSKGQGLNTEAFF
NA,TRBJ1-1,NA,TRBV6-2/TRBV6-3,TGTGCCAGCAGTTTAGACCGGACAGATACCACTGAAGCTTTCTTT,CASSLDRTDTTEAFF
TRBD1,TRBJ2-3,NA,TRBV11-3,TGTGCCAGCAGCCCGCGACAGGGCCTCACAGATACGCAGTATTTT,CASSPRQGLTDTQYF
TRBD2,TRBJ2-1,NA,TRBV7-2,TGTGCCAGCAGCTTAATCAAGAGCGGGGGGTTTAGTGAGCAGTTCTTC,CASSLIKSGGFSEQFF